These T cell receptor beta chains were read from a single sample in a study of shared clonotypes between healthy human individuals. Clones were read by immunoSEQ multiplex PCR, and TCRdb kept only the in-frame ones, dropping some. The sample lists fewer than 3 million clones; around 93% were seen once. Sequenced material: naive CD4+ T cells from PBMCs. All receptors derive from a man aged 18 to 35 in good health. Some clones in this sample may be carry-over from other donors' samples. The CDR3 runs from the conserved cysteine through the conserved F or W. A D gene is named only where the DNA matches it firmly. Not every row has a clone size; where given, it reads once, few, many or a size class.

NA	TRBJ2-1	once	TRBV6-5	TGTGCCAGCAGTTACAGGCACAATGAGCAGTTCTTC	CASSYRHNEQFF
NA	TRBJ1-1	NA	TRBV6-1	TGTGCCAGCAGTGAACCCGACAGGATGTCAGCTTTCTTT	CASSEPDRMSAFF
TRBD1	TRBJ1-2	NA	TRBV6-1	TGTGCCGGTCAGGGGGTTTTTGGGGATGGCTACACCTTC	CAGQGVFGDGYTF
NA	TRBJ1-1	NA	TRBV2	TGTGCCAGCAGCTCGGGCCTACCGAACACTGAAGCTTTCTTT	CASSSGLPNTEAFF
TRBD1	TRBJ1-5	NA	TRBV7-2	TGTGCCAGCAGCTATCGACAGGGCCAGCCCCAGCATTTT	CASSYRQGQPQHF
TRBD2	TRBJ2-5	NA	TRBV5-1	TGCGCCAGCAGCTTGGGTACTAGCGGGACCCCCCGGGGGACCCAGTACTTC	CASSLGTSGTPRGTQYF
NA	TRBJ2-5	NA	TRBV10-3	TGTGCCATCAGTGGCGAAAACCAAGAGACCCAGTACTTC	CAISGENQETQYF
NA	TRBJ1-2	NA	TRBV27	TGTGCCAGCAGTTTATCGCCGGAATACTATGGCTACACCTTC	CASSLSPEYYGYTF
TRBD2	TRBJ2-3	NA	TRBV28	TGTGCCAGCAGTTTCCCTAGCGGGTTGGGGACAGATACGCAGTATTTT	CASSFPSGLGTDTQYF
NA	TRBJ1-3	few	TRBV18	TGTGCCAGCTCAGACGGAAACACCATATATTTT	CASSDGNTIYF
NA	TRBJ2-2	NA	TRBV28	TGTGCCAGCAGTACCCGGACGAGCACCGGGGAGCTGTTTTTT	CASSTRTSTGELFF
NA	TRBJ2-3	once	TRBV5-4	TGTGCCAGCAGCTTCAAACGGCCAGTCGGCACAGATACGCAGTATTTT	CASSFKRPVGTDTQYF
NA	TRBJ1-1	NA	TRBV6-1	TGTGCCAGCAGTGACCGAGGGAGGAACACTGAAGCTTTCTTT	CASSDRGRNTEAFF
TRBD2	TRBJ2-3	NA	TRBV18	TGTGCCAGCTCACCGACCCTTATAGCGGGGGGCACAGATACGCAGTATTTT	CASSPTLIAGGTDTQYF
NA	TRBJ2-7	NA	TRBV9	TGTGCCAGCAGCCCCAAGGGTTTGCGGGACCGCTCCTACGAGCAGTACTTC	CASSPKGLRDRSYEQYF
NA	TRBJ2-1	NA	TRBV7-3	TGTGCCAGCAGCTCTCCGTCCAATGAGCAGTTCTTC	CASSSPSNEQFF
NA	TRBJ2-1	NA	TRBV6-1	TGTGCCAGCAGTCCCTCGCGGTACAATGAGCAGTTCTTC	CASSPSRYNEQFF
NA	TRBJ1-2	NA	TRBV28	TGTGCCAGCAGTTTAATCGTACGGTCGGGCTTTGGTGGCTACACCTTC	CASSLIVRSGFGGYTF
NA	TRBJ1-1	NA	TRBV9	TGTGCCAGCAGCGTAGCTGGGGGGGGGTTCCACACTGAAGCTTTCTTT	CASSVAGGGFHTEAFF
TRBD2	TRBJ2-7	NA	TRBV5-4	TGTGCCAGCAGCTCCGGGGGGGGTTCCTCCTACGAGCAGTACTTC	CASSSGGGSSYEQYF
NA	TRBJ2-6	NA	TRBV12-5	TGTGCTAGTGACCCTGGACGGAATTACCTCTCCGTAAGCTCTGGGGCCAACGTCCTGACTTTC	CASDPGRNYLSVSSGANVLTF
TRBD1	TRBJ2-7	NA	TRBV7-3	TGTGCCAGCAGCCTGACAGGGTACGGGTACGAGCAGTACTTC	CASSLTGYGYEQYF
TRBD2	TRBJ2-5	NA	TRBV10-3	TGTGCCATCAGTGGAGTTGCGGGGGGCACGCGGACCCAGTACTTC	CAISGVAGGTRTQYF
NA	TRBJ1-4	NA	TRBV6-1	TGTGCCAGCAGTGAAACAGTGCTAAAACTGTTTTTT	CASSETVLKLFF
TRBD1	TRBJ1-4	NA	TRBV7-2	TGTGCCAGCAGCTATACGGGGACAGGGAATGAAAAACTGTTTTTT	CASSYTGTGNEKLFF
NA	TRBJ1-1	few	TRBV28	TGTGCCAGCAGGATCCAGACAGGTATGAACACTGAAGCTTTCTTT	CASRIQTGMNTEAFF
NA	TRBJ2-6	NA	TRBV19	TGTGCCAGTAGTACAGGAATTGGCCCTGGGGCCAACGTCCTGACTTTC	CASSTGIGPGANVLTF
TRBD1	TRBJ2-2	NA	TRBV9	TGTGCCAGCAGCGCCGAGGACAGGACTCGGACCGGGGAGCTGTTTTTT	CASSAEDRTRTGELFF
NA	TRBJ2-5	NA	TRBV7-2	TGTGCCAGCAGCTCAGGCACCGACTACTTGGGGAAAGAGACCCAGTACTTC	CASSSGTDYLGKETQYF
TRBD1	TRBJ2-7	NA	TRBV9	TGTGCCAGCAGCCCCACCCCCGGACAGGGCCACGAGCAGTACTTC	CASSPTPGQGHEQYF
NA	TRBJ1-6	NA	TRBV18	TGTGCCAGCTCACCGATGTATAATTCACCCCTCCACTTT	CASSPMYNSPLHF
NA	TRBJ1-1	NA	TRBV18	TGTGCCAGCTCACCACCCTCGGTTCCTCGGAACACTGAAGCTTTCTTT	CASSPPSVPRNTEAFF
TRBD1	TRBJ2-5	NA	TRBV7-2	TGTGCCAGCAGTCCGGACAGGTACCAAGAGACCCAGTACTTC	CASSPDRYQETQYF
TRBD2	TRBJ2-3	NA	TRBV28	TGTGCCAGCAGTACTCTAGCGGGAAGGCCAGATACGCAGTATTTT	CASSTLAGRPDTQYF
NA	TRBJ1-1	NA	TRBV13	TGTGCCAGCAGCTTAGGGGCAGGAGGAGTATGGACTGAAGCTTTCTTT	CASSLGAGGVWTEAFF
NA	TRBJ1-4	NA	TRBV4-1	TGCGCCAGCAGCCGGGACAACCGGGTTGAAAAACTGTTTTTT	CASSRDNRVEKLFF
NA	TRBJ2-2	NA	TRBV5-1	TGCGCCAGCAGCGACGGACTACGTACCGGGGAGCTGTTTTTT	CASSDGLRTGELFF
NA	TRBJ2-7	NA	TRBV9	TGTGCCAGCAGCGTCCAGACCGGGACTCCATACGAGCAGTACTTC	CASSVQTGTPYEQYF
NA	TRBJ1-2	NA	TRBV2	TGTGCCAGCAGTGTGAGGACGGACTATGGCTACACCTTC	CASSVRTDYGYTF
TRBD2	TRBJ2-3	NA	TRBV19	TGTGCCAGTAGTATCGGGGGGTCAGATACGCAGTATTTT	CASSIGGSDTQYF
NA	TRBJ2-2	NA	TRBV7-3	TGTGCCAGCAGCTCCTACAACGGGGAGCTGTTTTTT	CASSSYNGELFF